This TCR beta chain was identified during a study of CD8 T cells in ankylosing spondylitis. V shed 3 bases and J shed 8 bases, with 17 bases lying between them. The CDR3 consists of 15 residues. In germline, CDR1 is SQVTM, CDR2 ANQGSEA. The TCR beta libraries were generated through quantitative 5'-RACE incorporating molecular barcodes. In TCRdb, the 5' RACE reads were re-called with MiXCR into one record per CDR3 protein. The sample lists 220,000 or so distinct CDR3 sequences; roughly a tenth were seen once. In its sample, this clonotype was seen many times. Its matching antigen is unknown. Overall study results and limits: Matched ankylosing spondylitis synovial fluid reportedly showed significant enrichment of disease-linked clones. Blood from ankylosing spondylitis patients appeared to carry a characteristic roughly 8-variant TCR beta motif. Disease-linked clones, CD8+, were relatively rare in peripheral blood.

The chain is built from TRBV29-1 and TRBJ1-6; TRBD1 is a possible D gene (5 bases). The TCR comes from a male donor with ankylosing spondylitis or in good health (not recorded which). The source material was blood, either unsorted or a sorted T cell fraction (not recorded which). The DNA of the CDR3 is TGCAGCGTTGAGAGTCCCACAGGATGGGATTCACCCCTCCACTTT. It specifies CSVESPTGWDSPLHF.